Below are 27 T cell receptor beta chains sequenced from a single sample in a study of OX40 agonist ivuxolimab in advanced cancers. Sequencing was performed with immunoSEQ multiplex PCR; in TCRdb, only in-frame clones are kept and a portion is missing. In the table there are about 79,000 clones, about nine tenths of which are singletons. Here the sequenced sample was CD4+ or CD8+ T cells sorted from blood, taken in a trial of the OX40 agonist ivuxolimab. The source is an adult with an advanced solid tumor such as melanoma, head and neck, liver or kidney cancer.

The chain's CDR3 is CASTEPGLLYNEQFF. CDR3 DNA sequence: TGTGCCAGCACTGAGCCGGGACTACTCTACAATGAGCAGTTCTTC. The chain employs TRBV5-4 and TRBJ2-1, with TRBD2 matching over 7 bases. Looked up from germline, CDR1 is SGHNT and CDR2 is YYREEE (reference sequence). V shed 6 bases, J shed 3 bases, and the junction held 9 bases outside the gene matches. The CDR3 length is 15 residues.

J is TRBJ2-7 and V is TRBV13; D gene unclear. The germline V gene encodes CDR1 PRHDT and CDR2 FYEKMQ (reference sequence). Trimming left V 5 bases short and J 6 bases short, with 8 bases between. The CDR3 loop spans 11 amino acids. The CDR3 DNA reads TGTGCCAGCAGCCAAGGCCCCGAGCAGTACTTC. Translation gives CASSQGPEQYF.

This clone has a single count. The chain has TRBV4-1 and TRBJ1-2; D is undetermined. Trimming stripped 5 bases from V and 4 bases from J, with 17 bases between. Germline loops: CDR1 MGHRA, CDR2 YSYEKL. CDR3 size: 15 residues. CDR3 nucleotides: TGCGCCAGCAGCTTCGAGGCAGGTCGTATCTATGGCTACACCTTC. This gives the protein CASSFEAGRIYGYTF.

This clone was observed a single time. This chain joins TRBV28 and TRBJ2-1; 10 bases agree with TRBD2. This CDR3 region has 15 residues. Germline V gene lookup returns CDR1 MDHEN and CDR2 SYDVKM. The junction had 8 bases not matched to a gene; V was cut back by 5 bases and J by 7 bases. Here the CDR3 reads CASSPLAGVENEQFF. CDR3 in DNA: TGTGCCAGCAGTCCTCTAGCGGGGGTGGAAAATGAGCAGTTCTTC. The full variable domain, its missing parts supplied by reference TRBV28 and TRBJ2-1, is DVKVTQSSRYLVKRTGEKVFLECVQDMDHENMFWYRQDPGLGLRLIYFSYDVKMKEKGDIPEGYSVSREKKERFSLILESASTNQTSMYLCASSPLAGVENEQFFGPGTRLTVL.

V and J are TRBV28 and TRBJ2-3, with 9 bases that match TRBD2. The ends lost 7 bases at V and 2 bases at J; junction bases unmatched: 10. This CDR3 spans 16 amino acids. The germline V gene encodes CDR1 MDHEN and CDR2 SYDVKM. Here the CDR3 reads CASMGSGLALTDTQYF. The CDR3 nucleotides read TGTGCCAGCATGGGATCGGGACTAGCCCTCACAGATACGCAGTATTTT.

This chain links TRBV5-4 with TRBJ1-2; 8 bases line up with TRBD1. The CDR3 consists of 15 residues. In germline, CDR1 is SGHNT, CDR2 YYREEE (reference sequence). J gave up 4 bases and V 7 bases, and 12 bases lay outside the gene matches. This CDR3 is CASSRTGQKGYGYTF. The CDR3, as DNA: TGTGCCAGCTCCCGGACAGGGCAAAAAGGCTATGGCTACACCTTC.

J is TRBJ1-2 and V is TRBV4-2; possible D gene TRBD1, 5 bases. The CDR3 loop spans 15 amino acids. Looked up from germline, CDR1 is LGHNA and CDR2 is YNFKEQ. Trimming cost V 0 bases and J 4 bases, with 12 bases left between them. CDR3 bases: TGTGCCAGCAGCCAAGACCCGGGGGTAGGCTATGGCTACACCTTC. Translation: CASSQDPGVGYGYTF.

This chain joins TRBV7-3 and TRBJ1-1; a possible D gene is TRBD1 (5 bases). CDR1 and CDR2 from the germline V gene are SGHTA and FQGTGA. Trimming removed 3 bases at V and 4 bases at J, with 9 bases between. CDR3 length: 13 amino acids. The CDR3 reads CASSFDSRTEAFF. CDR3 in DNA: TGTGCCAGCAGCTTCGACAGTCGCACTGAAGCTTTCTTT.

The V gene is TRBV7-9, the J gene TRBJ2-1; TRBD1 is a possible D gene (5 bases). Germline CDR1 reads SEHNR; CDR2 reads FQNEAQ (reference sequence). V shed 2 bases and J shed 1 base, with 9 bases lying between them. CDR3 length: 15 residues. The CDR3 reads CASSLQGQSYNEQFF. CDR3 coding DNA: TGTGCCAGCAGCTTACAGGGCCAGTCCTACAATGAGCAGTTCTTC.

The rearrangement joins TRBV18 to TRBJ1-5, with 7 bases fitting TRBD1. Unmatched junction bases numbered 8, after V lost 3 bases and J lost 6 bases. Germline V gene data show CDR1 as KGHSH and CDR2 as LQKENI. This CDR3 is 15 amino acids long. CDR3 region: CASSPTGVGRQPQHF. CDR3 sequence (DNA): TGTGCCAGCTCACCTACAGGGGTCGGGCGTCAGCCCCAGCATTTT.

CDR3 nucleotides: TGTGCCAGCAGTGTCGAACAGGGTTACGAGCAGTACTTC. Its translation: CASSVEQGYEQYF. The chain is built from TRBV6-4 and TRBJ2-7, with D perhaps matching TRBD1 (6 bases). The V end lost 4 bases, the J end lost 4 bases, and 11 bases lay between the germline ends. This CDR3 region has 13 residues. CDR1 is MRHNA and CDR2 is SNTAGT in the germline V gene.

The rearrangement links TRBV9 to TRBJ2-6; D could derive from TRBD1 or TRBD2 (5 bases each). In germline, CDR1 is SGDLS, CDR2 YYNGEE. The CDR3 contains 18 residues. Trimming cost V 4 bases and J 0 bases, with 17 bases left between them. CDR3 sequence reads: CASSSIPGPRSGANVLTF. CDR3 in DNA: TGTGCCAGCAGCTCTATCCCGGGACCTCGCTCTGGGGCCAACGTCCTGACTTTC.

This CDR3 is CASSPPGLRNTGELFF. CDR3 in DNA: TGCGCCAGCAGCCCCCCGGGACTACGAAACACCGGGGAGCTGTTTTTT. The genes are TRBV5-1 and TRBJ2-2; TRBD2 agrees at 7 bases. This CDR3 region has 16 residues. Per the germline V gene, CDR1 is SGHRS and CDR2 is YFSETQ. The J segment lost 2 bases and the V segment lost 4 bases, leaving 8 bases of the junction unmatched.

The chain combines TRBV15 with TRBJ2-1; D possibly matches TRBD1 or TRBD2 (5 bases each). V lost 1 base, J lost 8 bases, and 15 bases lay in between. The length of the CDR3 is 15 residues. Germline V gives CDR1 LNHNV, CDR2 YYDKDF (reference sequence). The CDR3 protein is CATSRGRTPNHEQFF. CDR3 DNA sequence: TGTGCCACCAGCAGAGGGAGGACACCAAACCATGAGCAGTTCTTC.

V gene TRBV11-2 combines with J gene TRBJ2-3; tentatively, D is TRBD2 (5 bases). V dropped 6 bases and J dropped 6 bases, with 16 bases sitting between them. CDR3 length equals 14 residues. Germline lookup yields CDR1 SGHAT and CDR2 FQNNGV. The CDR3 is CASRKSGLQDTQYF. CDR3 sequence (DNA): TGTGCCAGCAGGAAGAGCGGTCTCCAGGATACGCAGTATTTT. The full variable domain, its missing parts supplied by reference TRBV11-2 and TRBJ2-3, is EAGVAQSPRYKIIEKRQSVAFWCNPISGHATLYWYQQILGQGPKLLIQFQNNGVVDDSQLPKDRFSAERLKGVDSTLKIQPAKLEDSAVYLCASRKSGLQDTQYFGPGTRLTVL.

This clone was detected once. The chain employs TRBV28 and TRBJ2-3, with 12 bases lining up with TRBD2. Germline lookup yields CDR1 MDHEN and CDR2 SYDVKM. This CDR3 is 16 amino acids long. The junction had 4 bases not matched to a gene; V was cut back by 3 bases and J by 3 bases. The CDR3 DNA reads TGTGCCAGCAGTTTTCTAGCGGGAGGGGGGACAGATACGCAGTATTTT. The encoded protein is CASSFLAGGGTDTQYF.

The CDR3 bases are TGTGCCAGTAGTATTGCGAGTGAAAAACTGTTTTTT. Its translation: CASSIASEKLFF. The rearrangement links TRBV19 to TRBJ1-4; D gene ambiguous. This CDR3 spans 12 amino acids. V was cut by 3 bases and J by 7 bases, with 6 bases left in between. Germline-derived CDR1 and CDR2 are LNHDA and SQIVND (reference sequence).

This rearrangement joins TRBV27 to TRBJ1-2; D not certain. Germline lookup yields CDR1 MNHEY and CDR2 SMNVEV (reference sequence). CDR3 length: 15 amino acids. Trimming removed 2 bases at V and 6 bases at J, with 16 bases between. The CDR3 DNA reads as TGTGCCAGCAGTTTAGGACCCCAAAGAGGCGATGGCTACACCTTC. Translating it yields CASSLGPQRGDGYTF.

The DNA of the CDR3 is TGTGCCAGCAGACTAAGGGTAGCGGGAACCGCCACAGATACGCAGTATTTT. Protein: CASRLRVAGTATDTQYF. This chain links TRBV7-8 with TRBJ2-3; TRBD2 agrees at 8 bases. V shed 6 bases and J 2 bases; nucleotides not matched to a gene: 13. There are 17 residues in the CDR3. Germline V CDR1 and CDR2: SGHVS, FQNEAQ.

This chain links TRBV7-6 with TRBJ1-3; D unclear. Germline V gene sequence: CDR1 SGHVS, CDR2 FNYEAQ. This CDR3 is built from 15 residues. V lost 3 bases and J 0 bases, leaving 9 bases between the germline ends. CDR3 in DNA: TGTGCCAGCAGCTTTAACATGCTCTCTGGAAACACCATATATTTT. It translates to CASSFNMLSGNTIYF.

The CDR3 bases are TGCGCCAGCAGCTCCGGACTAGCGGAGTACAATGAGCAGTTCTTC. Translating it yields CASSSGLAEYNEQFF. This rearrangement joins TRBV5-1 to TRBJ2-1; 10 positions agree with TRBD2. From germline, CDR1 is SGHRS and CDR2 YFSETQ. The CDR3 is 15 residues long. J gave up 4 bases and V 3 bases, and 4 bases lay outside the gene matches.

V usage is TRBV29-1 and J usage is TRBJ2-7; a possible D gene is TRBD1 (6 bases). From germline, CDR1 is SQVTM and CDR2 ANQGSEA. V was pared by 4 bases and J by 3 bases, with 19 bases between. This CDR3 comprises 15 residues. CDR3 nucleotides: TGCAGCGTTGTATCGGGCAGGGGTGGACACTACGAGCAGTACTTC. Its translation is CSVVSGRGGHYEQYF.

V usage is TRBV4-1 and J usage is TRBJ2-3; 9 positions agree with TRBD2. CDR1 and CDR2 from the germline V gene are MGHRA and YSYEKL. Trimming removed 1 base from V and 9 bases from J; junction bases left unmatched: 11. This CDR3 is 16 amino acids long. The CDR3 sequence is CASSQAETSGTRTQYF. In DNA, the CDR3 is TGCGCCAGCAGCCAAGCAGAGACTAGCGGTACACGGACGCAGTATTTT.

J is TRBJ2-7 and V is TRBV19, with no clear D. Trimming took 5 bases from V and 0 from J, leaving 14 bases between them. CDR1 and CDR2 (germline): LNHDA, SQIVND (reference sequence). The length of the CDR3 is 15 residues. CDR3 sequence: CASSSLVGFSYEQYF. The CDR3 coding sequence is TGTGCCAGTAGTTCGTTAGTGGGGTTCTCCTACGAGCAGTACTTC.

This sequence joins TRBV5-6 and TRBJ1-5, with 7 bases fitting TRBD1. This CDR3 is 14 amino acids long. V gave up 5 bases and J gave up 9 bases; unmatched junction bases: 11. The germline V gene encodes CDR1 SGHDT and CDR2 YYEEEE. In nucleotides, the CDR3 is TGTGCCAGCAGGAAGGGGACAGTAGAAGGGCCCCAGCATTTT. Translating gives CASRKGTVEGPQHF.

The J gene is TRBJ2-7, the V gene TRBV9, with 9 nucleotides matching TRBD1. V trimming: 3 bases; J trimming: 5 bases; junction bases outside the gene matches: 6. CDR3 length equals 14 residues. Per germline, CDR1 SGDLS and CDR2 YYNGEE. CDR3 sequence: CASSEGQGFDEQYF. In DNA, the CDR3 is TGTGCCAGCAGCGAGGGACAGGGCTTTGACGAGCAGTACTTC.

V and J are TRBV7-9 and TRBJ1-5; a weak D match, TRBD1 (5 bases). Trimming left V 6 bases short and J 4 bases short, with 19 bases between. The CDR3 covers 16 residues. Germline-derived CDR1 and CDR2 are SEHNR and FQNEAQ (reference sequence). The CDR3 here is CASRQGWTQGNQPQHF. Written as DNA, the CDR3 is TGTGCCAGCAGACAAGGCTGGACCCAGGGAAATCAGCCCCAGCATTTT. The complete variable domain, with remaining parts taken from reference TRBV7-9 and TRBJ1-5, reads DTGVSQNPRHKITKRGQNVTFRCDPISEHNRLYWYRQTLGQGPEFLTYFQNEAQLEKSRLLSDRFSAERPKGSFSTLEIQRTEQGDSAMYLCASRQGWTQGNQPQHFGDGTRLSIL.